The 8 T cell receptor beta chains reported below all come from one sample, sequenced in a study of Ad26.COV2.S vaccination and SARS-CoV-2 variants. Stated treatment: about 20 received Ad26.COV2.S at low or high dose, single or two shots; 5 received placebo; per-sample allocation not given. Samples came from day 63 after the first vaccine or placebo injection. Repertoires were generated with immunoSEQ multiplex PCR, while TCRdb's copy carries only in-frame clones and drops some. The sample lists about 480,000 clones, around 88% occurring once. This specimen was peripheral blood, taken in a trial of Ad26.COV2.S vaccine versus placebo. These receptors all stem from a person between 18 and 65 years old who received the Ad26.COV2.S COVID-19 vaccine or a placebo.

This clone occurred once. J is TRBJ1-1 and V is TRBV24-1; D perhaps matches TRBD1 (6 bases). V lost 8 bases and J lost 3, with 18 bases in between. The CDR3 length is 15 residues. Germline loops: CDR1 KGHDR, CDR2 SFDVKD. The CDR3, as DNA: TGTGCCACCAAGAGAGTGACAGGTTGTGACACTGAAGCTTTCTTT. Translating it yields CATKRVTGCDTEAFF.

The V gene is TRBV28, the J gene TRBJ1-2; no clear D gene. Trimming took off 2 bases at V and 5 bases at J, with 12 bases between the two ends. The CDR3 contains 14 residues. CDR1 and CDR2 from the germline V gene are MDHEN and SYDVKM. CDR3 coding DNA: TGTGCCAGCAGTTTAGTAGGGTTTGGGTATGGCTACACCTTC. This translates into CASSLVGFGYGYTF.

V is TRBV19 and J is TRBJ2-7; weak D call: TRBD1 (6 bases). Germline lookup yields CDR1 LNHDA and CDR2 SQIVND (reference sequence). The V and J ends lost 4 bases and 2 bases respectively, with 12 bases between them. This CDR3 spans 14 amino acids. The DNA of the CDR3 is TGTGCCAGTAGTACACGGACAGAAGCCTACGAGCAGTACTTC. Encoded protein: CASSTRTEAYEQYF.

The chain recombines TRBV24-1 with TRBJ2-2, with 8 bases that match TRBD2. Trimming removed 3 bases from V and 4 bases from J; junction bases left unmatched: 6. Germline V gene lookup returns CDR1 KGHDR and CDR2 SFDVKD. This CDR3 is 16 amino acids long. The CDR3 region is CATSDRAGVSTGELFF. CDR3 sequence (DNA): TGTGCCACCAGTGATCGAGCGGGAGTTTCCACCGGGGAGCTGTTTTTT.

The rearrangement links TRBV6-5 to TRBJ1-5; D perhaps matches TRBD1 (6 bases). Trimming removed 7 bases from V and 3 bases from J, with 16 bases in between. Germline lookup yields CDR1 MNHEY and CDR2 SVGAGI. The CDR3 is made up of 15 amino acids. The CDR3 DNA reads TGTGCCAGCACATCGGAGGGGGGAGACAATCAGCCCCAGCATTTT. Translation: CASTSEGGDNQPQHF.

The chain uses TRBV14 and TRBJ1-5; D is unclear. The CDR3 totals 13 residues. Trimming shortened V by 3 bases and J by 5 bases, and 8 bases separated the two germline ends. Germline V gives CDR1 SGHDN, CDR2 FVKESK. CDR3 sequence: CASSQGGYQPQHF. Here the CDR3 DNA reads TGTGCCAGCAGCCAGGGAGGGTATCAGCCCCAGCATTTT.

This clone has only a few counts. The V gene is TRBV9, the J gene TRBJ1-2; a weak D match, TRBD1 (6 bases). V lost 1 base to trimming and J lost 8 bases, with 12 bases between them. The CDR3 runs 13 residues. Per the germline V gene, CDR1 is SGDLS and CDR2 is YYNGEE. CDR3 loop: CASSVSEGQGYTF. CDR3 DNA sequence: TGTGCCAGCAGCGTATCCGAAGGACAGGGCTACACCTTC.

The gene calls are TRBV18 and TRBJ2-7; weak D call: TRBD2 (6 bases). V was shortened by 6 bases and J by 2 bases, with 8 bases between the two germline ends. CDR3 size: 12 residues. Germline CDR1 and CDR2: KGHSH and LQKENI. The CDR3 here is CASSRGTYEQYF. Here the CDR3 DNA reads TGTGCCAGCTCCCGGGGGACCTACGAGCAGTACTTC.